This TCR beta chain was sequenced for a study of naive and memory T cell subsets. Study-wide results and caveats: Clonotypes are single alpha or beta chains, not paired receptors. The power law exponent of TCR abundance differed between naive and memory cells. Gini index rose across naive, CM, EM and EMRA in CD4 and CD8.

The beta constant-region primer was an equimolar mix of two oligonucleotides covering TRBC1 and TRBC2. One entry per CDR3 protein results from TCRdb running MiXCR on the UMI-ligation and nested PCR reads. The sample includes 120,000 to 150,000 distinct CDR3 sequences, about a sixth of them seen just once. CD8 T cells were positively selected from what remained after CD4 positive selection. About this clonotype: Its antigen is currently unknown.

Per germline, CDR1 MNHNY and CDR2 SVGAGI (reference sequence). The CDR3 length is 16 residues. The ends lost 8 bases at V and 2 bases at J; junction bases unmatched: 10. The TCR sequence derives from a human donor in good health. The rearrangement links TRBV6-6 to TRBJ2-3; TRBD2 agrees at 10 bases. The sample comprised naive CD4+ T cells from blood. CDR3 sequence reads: CASASGGLAITDTQYF. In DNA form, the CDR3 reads TGTGCCAGCGCTAGCGGGGGTCTCGCAATCACAGATACGCAGTATTTT.